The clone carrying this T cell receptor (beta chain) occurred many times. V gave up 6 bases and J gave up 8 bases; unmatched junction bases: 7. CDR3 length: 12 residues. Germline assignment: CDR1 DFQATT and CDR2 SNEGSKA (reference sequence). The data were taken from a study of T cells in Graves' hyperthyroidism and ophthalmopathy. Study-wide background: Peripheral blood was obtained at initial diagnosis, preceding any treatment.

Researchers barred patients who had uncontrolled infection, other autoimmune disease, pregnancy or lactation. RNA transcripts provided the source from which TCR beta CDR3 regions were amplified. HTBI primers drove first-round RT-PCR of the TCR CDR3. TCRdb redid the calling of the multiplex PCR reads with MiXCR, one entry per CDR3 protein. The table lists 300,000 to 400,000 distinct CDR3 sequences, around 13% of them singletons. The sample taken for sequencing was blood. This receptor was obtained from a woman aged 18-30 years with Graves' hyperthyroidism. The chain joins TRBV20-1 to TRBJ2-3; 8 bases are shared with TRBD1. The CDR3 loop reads CSAGIDRGTQYF. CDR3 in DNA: TGCAGTGCGGGGATTGACAGGGGTACGCAGTATTTT.